Described below is a single TCR beta chain sequence and its context. This entry comes from a study of OX40 agonist ivuxolimab in advanced cancers. Trimming removed 7 bases from V and 8 bases from J; junction bases left unmatched: 14. This CDR3 has 15 amino acids. In germline, CDR1 is SGHRS, CDR2 YFSETQ. Some clones are missing from TCRdb's copy, which holds only in-frame ones; the method was immunoSEQ multiplex PCR. The sample has about 70,000 clones, roughly four fifths seen once. The chain links TRBV5-1 to TRBJ1-4, with 7 nucleotides matching TRBD1. This receptor was taken from an adult with an advanced solid tumor such as melanoma, head and neck, liver or kidney cancer. Here the sequenced sample was CD4+ or CD8+ T cells sorted from blood, taken in a trial of the OX40 agonist ivuxolimab. The DNA of the CDR3 is TGCGCCAGCGGCCGCCAAGGGGGCCTGGACGAAAAACTGTTTTTT. Amino acid sequence: CASGRQGGLDEKLFF.